The source of this T cell receptor beta chain is a study of Graves' ophthalmopathy and Graves' hyperthyroidism. Study information: The study drew peripheral blood at initial diagnosis, before any treatment. Regarding the study as a whole: At around 68% sensitivity and 72.22% specificity, the model predicted progression of the ophthalmopathy. Blood samples also showed most expanded thyroid clonotypes exceeding 0.001 frequency.

This clonotype has at least ten counts. What it binds is unknown. The sequenced template was RNA, covering the TCR beta CDR3 region. In the first round, RT-PCR was carried out with HTBI primers, and a multiplex PCR formed the second round. TCRdb re-derived calls from the multiplex PCR reads in MiXCR, one entry per CDR3 protein. This table has 300,000 to 450,000 distinct CDR3 sequences, approximately 18% appearing once. V lost 7 bases, J lost 1 base, and 17 bases lay in between. The CDR3 length is 15 residues. In germline, CDR1 is SGHKS, CDR2 YYEKEE (reference sequence). Hyperthyroidism was considered stable when no ophthalmopathy appeared within 18 months of follow-up.

The TCR originated in an adult woman with stable Graves' hyperthyroidism. The chain employs TRBV5-5 and TRBJ1-1; unclear D gene. The source material was peripheral blood. DNA for the CDR3: TGTGCCAGCTTCCCGAGTTGGGCCGGGAACACTGAAGCTTTCTTT. The encoded protein is CASFPSWAGNTEAFF.